This is a list of T cell receptor beta chains from one sample in a study of T cell changes during pregnancy in multiple sclerosis. Method: immunoSEQ multiplex PCR; TCRdb's copy keeps in-frame clones and lacks some. The table lists 95,000 to 110,000 clones, about 90% of them singletons, with about 0.93% in the top ten. The specimen was peripheral blood, collected after pregnancy. These receptors all stem from a female donor with multiple sclerosis, enrolled in a pregnancy study. Both conserved end residues are part of each CDR3. Fields, in order: V gene, J gene, clone size, D gene, CDR3 protein, CDR3 DNA. The D gene is left open where the match is weak. Size values are once, few and many counts, or a class for expanded clones, and some rows have none.

V: TRBV9
J: TRBJ2-7
size: NA
D: TRBD2
CDR3: CASSVGGEGGGKFYEQYF
DNA: TGTGCCAGCAGCGTCGGGGGAGAGGGCGGGGGTAAATTCTACGAGCAGTACTTC

V: TRBV19
J: TRBJ1-2
size: NA
D: NA
CDR3: CASSTAAIPEGYTF
DNA: TGTGCCAGTAGTACGGCGGCGATTCCTGAGGGCTACACCTTC

V: TRBV11-3
J: TRBJ2-5
size: NA
D: NA
CDR3: CASSKTEETQYF
DNA: TGTGCCAGCAGCAAGACAGAAGAGACCCAGTACTTC

V: TRBV10-3
J: TRBJ2-7
size: NA
D: TRBD1
CDR3: CAISGGTAAYEQYF
DNA: TGTGCCATCAGTGGGGGGACAGCGGCCTACGAGCAGTACTTC

V: TRBV6-1
J: TRBJ1-4
size: NA
D: NA
CDR3: CASALGLTANEKLFF
DNA: TGTGCCAGCGCCCTTGGACTCACAGCTAATGAAAAACTGTTTTTT

V: TRBV5-1
J: TRBJ1-1
size: NA
D: TRBD1
CDR3: CASSSFPGQGTGPNTEAFF
DNA: TGCGCCAGCAGCTCCTTCCCGGGACAGGGTACGGGACCTAACACTGAAGCTTTCTTT

V: TRBV11-1
J: TRBJ1-5
size: NA
D: TRBD1
CDR3: CASSLGPGGDQPQHF
DNA: TGTGCCAGCAGCTTAGGACCAGGGGGCGATCAGCCCCAGCATTTT

V: TRBV6-6
J: TRBJ2-7
size: NA
D: TRBD2
CDR3: CASTSGLAGYEQYF
DNA: TGTGCCAGTACCTCGGGACTAGCTGGCTACGAGCAGTACTTC

V: TRBV7-9
J: TRBJ2-3
size: NA
D: NA
CDR3: CASSSGTSYDTQYF
DNA: TGTGCCAGCAGCTCCGGGACTTCGTATGATACGCAGTATTTT

V: TRBV4-2
J: TRBJ1-5
size: NA
D: TRBD1
CDR3: CASSQTGSHQPQHF
DNA: TGTGCCAGCAGCCAGACAGGGAGTCATCAGCCCCAGCATTTT

V: TRBV7-9
J: TRBJ2-1
size: NA
D: NA
CDR3: CASSLPNKHNEQFF
DNA: TGTGCCAGCAGCTTACCCAACAAACACAATGAGCAGTTCTTC

V: TRBV7-2
J: TRBJ2-7
size: NA
D: NA
CDR3: CASSLSSGYTYEQYF
DNA: TGTGCCAGCAGCTTGTCCAGCGGGTATACCTACGAGCAGTACTTC

V: TRBV9
J: TRBJ2-5
size: NA
D: TRBD2
CDR3: CASSVYSGRSETQYF
DNA: TGTGCCAGCAGCGTATATAGCGGGAGGTCAGAGACCCAGTACTTC

V: TRBV5-4
J: TRBJ2-7
size: NA
D: TRBD1
CDR3: CASSIGTAPYEQYF
DNA: TGTGCCAGCAGCATCGGGACAGCCCCCTACGAGCAGTACTTC

V: TRBV27
J: TRBJ1-1
size: NA
D: NA
CDR3: CASSFVGQGAFF
DNA: TGTGCCAGCAGTTTTGTAGGGCAGGGAGCTTTCTTT

V: TRBV7-2
J: TRBJ2-7
size: NA
D: NA
CDR3: CASSLDSNSYEQYF
DNA: TGTGCCAGCAGCTTAGACAGCAACTCCTACGAGCAGTACTTC

V: TRBV27
J: TRBJ2-7
size: few
D: NA
CDR3: CASSPRSSSFSYEQYF
DNA: TGTGCCAGCAGTCCGCGGAGTAGCTCTTTTTCCTACGAGCAGTACTTC

V: TRBV2
J: TRBJ1-4
size: once
D: NA
CDR3: CASGGGHGRGNEKLFF
DNA: TGTGCCAGCGGAGGGGGACATGGGAGGGGTAATGAAAAACTGTTTTTT

V: TRBV6-5
J: TRBJ1-1
size: once
D: NA
CDR3: CASSNTGEAFF
DNA: TGTGCCAGCAGTAATACAGGGGAAGCTTTCTTT

V: TRBV11-2
J: TRBJ2-5
size: NA
D: NA
CDR3: CASRSSRGSSLETQYF
DNA: TGTGCCTCGAGGTCTAGCCGGGGTTCTTCATTAGAGACCCAGTACTTC

V: TRBV29-1
J: TRBJ1-1
size: NA
D: TRBD1
CDR3: CSIDRGPAEAFF
DNA: TGCAGCATCGACAGGGGGCCGGCTGAAGCTTTCTTT

V: TRBV4-2
J: TRBJ1-3
size: NA
D: NA
CDR3: CASSHRGSSGNTIYF
DNA: TGTGCCAGCAGCCACAGAGGGAGCTCTGGAAACACCATATATTTT

V: TRBV7-6
J: TRBJ2-3
size: NA
D: TRBD2
CDR3: CASSSLSGRGNTDTQYF
DNA: TGTGCCAGCAGCTCCCTCAGCGGGAGGGGGAACACAGATACGCAGTATTTT

V: TRBV6-1
J: TRBJ1-5
size: NA
D: NA
CDR3: CASRERNSNQPQHF
DNA: TGTGCCAGCAGGGAGAGGAATAGCAATCAGCCCCAGCATTTT

V: TRBV20-1
J: TRBJ2-3
size: NA
D: TRBD2
CDR3: CSAETSGRHF
DNA: TGCAGTGCTGAAACTAGCGGGAGGCATTTT

V: TRBV7-9
J: TRBJ2-2
size: NA
D: NA
CDR3: CASSSLQATPFTGELFF
DNA: TGTGCCAGCAGCTCGTTACAGGCGACTCCTTTCACCGGGGAGCTGTTTTTT

V: TRBV15
J: TRBJ2-7
size: NA
D: NA
CDR3: CATSRRDGNYEQYF
DNA: TGTGCCACCAGCCGGAGGGACGGAAACTACGAGCAGTACTTC

V: TRBV7-6
J: TRBJ2-2
size: NA
D: NA
CDR3: CASSLRGTNTGELFF
DNA: TGTGCCAGCAGCTTAAGGGGAACGAACACCGGGGAGCTGTTTTTT

V: TRBV12-5
J: TRBJ2-1
size: NA
D: NA
CDR3: CASGFGLTGRYDNEQFF
DNA: TGTGCTAGTGGTTTTGGGCTGACAGGGAGGTACGACAATGAGCAGTTCTTC

V: TRBV13
J: TRBJ2-7
size: few
D: TRBD2
CDR3: CASSRRLAGSNEQYF
DNA: TGTGCCAGCAGCCGCCGACTAGCGGGATCGAACGAGCAGTACTTC

V: TRBV7-2
J: TRBJ2-2
size: NA
D: TRBD1
CDR3: CASSSRTGGITGELFF
DNA: TGTGCCAGCAGCTCCCGGACAGGGGGCATCACCGGGGAGCTGTTTTTT

V: TRBV6-4
J: TRBJ2-3
size: NA
D: NA
CDR3: CASSEAAGPDTQYF
DNA: TGTGCCAGCAGTGAAGCGGCAGGTCCAGATACGCAGTATTTT

V: TRBV9
J: TRBJ1-3
size: NA
D: NA
CDR3: CASSFGAAPVSGNTIYF
DNA: TGTGCCAGCAGCTTTGGTGCGGCTCCCGTCTCTGGAAACACCATATATTTT

V: TRBV7-9
J: TRBJ2-1
size: NA
D: NA
CDR3: CASSSRGTGIRSYNEQFF
DNA: TGTGCCAGCAGCTCAAGAGGGACTGGGATTCGCTCCTACAATGAGCAGTTCTTC

V: TRBV7-9
J: TRBJ1-4
size: NA
D: NA
CDR3: CASSAWTEINEKLFF
DNA: TGTGCCAGCAGCGCCTGGACAGAGATTAATGAAAAACTGTTTTTT

V: TRBV2
J: TRBJ1-4
size: NA
D: TRBD1
CDR3: CASIGTGGRGEKLFF
DNA: TGTGCCAGCATCGGGACAGGGGGTCGGGGTGAAAAACTGTTTTTT

V: TRBV18
J: TRBJ2-7
size: NA
D: TRBD2
CDR3: CASSGVGLANYEQYF
DNA: TGTGCCAGCTCAGGTGTTGGACTAGCGAACTACGAGCAGTACTTC

V: TRBV5-1
J: TRBJ2-1
size: NA
D: TRBD1
CDR3: CASSLGTGAPNEQFF
DNA: TGCGCCAGCAGCTTGGGGACAGGGGCCCCCAATGAGCAGTTCTTC

V: TRBV18
J: TRBJ1-6
size: NA
D: NA
CDR3: CASSLTASPLHF
DNA: TGTGCCAGCTCACTCACTGCCTCACCCCTCCACTTT

V: TRBV19
J: TRBJ1-5
size: NA
D: NA
CDR3: CASSLGGGQPQHF
DNA: TGTGCCTCCAGTTTGGGGGGGGGCCAGCCCCAGCATTTT

V: TRBV25-1
J: TRBJ1-5
size: NA
D: TRBD1
CDR3: CASSDTGGFQPQHF
DNA: TGTGCCAGCAGTGATACAGGGGGCTTTCAGCCCCAGCATTTT

V: TRBV7-2
J: TRBJ2-1
size: NA
D: TRBD2
CDR3: CASSFNKLAGGLDEQFF
DNA: TGTGCCAGCAGCTTCAATAAACTAGCGGGGGGTCTCGATGAGCAGTTCTTC

V: TRBV19
J: TRBJ1-5
size: NA
D: NA
CDR3: CASSIVEYSNQPQHF
DNA: TGTGCCAGTAGTATAGTGGAGTATAGCAATCAGCCCCAGCATTTT

V: TRBV4-2
J: TRBJ2-3
size: NA
D: TRBD1
CDR3: CASSFRTGLDTQYF
DNA: TGTGCCAGCAGCTTTAGGACAGGGCTCGATACGCAGTATTTT

V: TRBV7-9
J: TRBJ1-4
size: NA
D: NA
CDR3: CASRGGGTNEKLFF
DNA: TGTGCCTCCCGCGGCGGAGGAACTAATGAAAAACTGTTTTTT

V: TRBV2
J: TRBJ2-5
size: NA
D: TRBD1
CDR3: CASSEGTMGQGETQYF
DNA: TGTGCCAGCAGTGAGGGGACCATGGGACAGGGAGAGACCCAGTACTTC

V: TRBV7-8
J: TRBJ2-1
size: NA
D: NA
CDR3: CASSLARGAGLDEQFF
DNA: TGTGCCAGCAGCTTAGCGCGTGGGGCTGGGCTCGATGAGCAGTTCTTC

V: TRBV18
J: TRBJ2-2
size: NA
D: TRBD1
CDR3: CASSRKGAAGGGELFF
DNA: TGTGCCAGCTCACGGAAGGGGGCGGCAGGAGGCGGGGAGCTGTTTTTT